Listed below are T cell receptor beta chains from one sample, sequenced in a study of early T cells in non-severe SARS-CoV-2 infection. Each CDR3 protein is one row after TCRdb ran MiXCR on the 5' RACE reads. The sample lists tens of thousands of distinct CDR3 sequences, roughly 5% occurring once. The sequenced material came from whole blood. These receptors all come from an adult who was a healthcare worker with PCR-confirmed SARS-CoV-2 infection or an uninfected control (not recorded which). The CDR3 runs from the conserved cysteine through the conserved F or W. D genes are given only for firm matches. Clone size is stated in some rows and not others, as once, few, many or a class when expanded.

many,TRBJ1-1,TRBD1,TRBV6-5,TGTGCCAGCAGTTACTCGAACAGGGGGAACACTGAAGCTTTCTTT,CASSYSNRGNTEAFF
few,TRBJ1-2,NA,TRBV24-1,TGTGCCACCAGTGTTGCGGACTTCAATGGCTACACCTTC,CATSVADFNGYTF
many,TRBJ2-7,NA,TRBV20-1,TGCAGTGCCCAAACGGGGGTTGAGCAGTACTTC,CSAQTGVEQYF
NA,TRBJ2-2,NA,TRBV6-2/TRBV6-3,TGTGCCAGCAGTTACGGACAATACACCGGGGAGCTGTTTTTT,CASSYGQYTGELFF
few,TRBJ2-2,NA,TRBV12-5,TGTGCTAGTGGTTTGATTATAAGTAATCCGAACACCGGGGAGCTGTTTTTT,CASGLIISNPNTGELFF
many,TRBJ1-2,NA,TRBV28,TGTGCCAGCAGTTCTAATCAGGCTAACACCTTC,CASSSNQANTF
few,TRBJ1-1,TRBD1,TRBV5-1,TGCGCCAGCTCGGGACAGGGGAATCCGGCTTTCTTT,CASSGQGNPAFF
few,TRBJ1-3,NA,TRBV12-3/TRBV12-4,TGTGCCAGCAGTTTGTCCGGGTCTGGAAACACCATATATTTT,CASSLSGSGNTIYF
few,TRBJ2-1,TRBD2,TRBV5-5,TGTGCCAGCAGCTTGAGGACTAGCGGGAGGGCCCCGGCCTACAATGAGCAGTTCTTC,CASSLRTSGRAPAYNEQFF
many,TRBJ2-5,TRBD1,TRBV6-5,TGTGCCACCACCGGGCAGGGGGCCTCTCAAGAGACCCAGTACTTC,CATTGQGASQETQYF
many,TRBJ1-2,NA,TRBV28,TGTGCCAGCAACCAGGGTCCAGAAGTATATGGCTACACCTTC,CASNQGPEVYGYTF
many,TRBJ1-5,NA,TRBV6-5,TGTGCCAGCAGTTACTCGCGGAATCAGCCCCAGCATTTT,CASSYSRNQPQHF
many,TRBJ1-2,TRBD1,TRBV30,TGTGCCTGGAGTACAAGGACAGGGGAGGCTGGCTACACCTTC,CAWSTRTGEAGYTF
NA,TRBJ2-1,TRBD1,TRBV7-3,TGTGCCAGCAGCCAGGACAGGGGGAATTGGTATGAGCAGTTCTTC,CASSQDRGNWYEQFF
many,TRBJ1-5,NA,TRBV6-5,TGTGCCAGCAGCTCCCGGGACACCGGTTACCCCCAGCATTTT,CASSSRDTGYPQHF
many,TRBJ2-1,TRBD2,TRBV24-1,TGTGCCACCAGTGATGCAAGCGGGAGAGCCTACAATGAGCAGTTCTTC,CATSDASGRAYNEQFF
few,TRBJ1-2,NA,TRBV12-3/TRBV12-4,TGTGCCAGCAGTTTCCGAGGGGCTGGAGGCTACACCTTC,CASSFRGAGGYTF
medium-sized,TRBJ2-1,TRBD2,TRBV7-2,TGTGCCAGCAGCTTAGCGAGCGGGAGTAGACACAATGAGCAGTTCTTC,CASSLASGSRHNEQFF
many,TRBJ2-7,NA,TRBV7-6,TGTGCCAGCAGCCCGCTCCCCCTAGCCCCCTACGAGCAGTACTTC,CASSPLPLAPYEQYF
medium-sized,TRBJ2-5,NA,TRBV7-2,TGTGCCAGCAGCTTATCCCCTCAAGAGACCCAGTACTTC,CASSLSPQETQYF
few,TRBJ2-1,TRBD2,TRBV20-1,TGCAGTGCTAGAGATAAGGCGGGAGTGCCCTACAATGAGCAGTTCTTC,CSARDKAGVPYNEQFF
few,TRBJ2-7,NA,TRBV21-1,TGTGCCAGCAGCAAAGAACAGGACAGAGAGCCCTACGAGCAGTACTTC,CASSKEQDREPYEQYF
NA,TRBJ2-7,NA,TRBV6-5,TGTGCCAGCAGTTTGTACAGGGGGGGATTCTACGAGCAGTACTTC,CASSLYRGGFYEQYF
NA,TRBJ2-7,TRBD2,TRBV20-1,TGCAGTGCCCGGGGGGAGGGACCGGCGTACTTC,CSARGEGPAYF
few,TRBJ2-1,TRBD2,TRBV18,TGTGCCAGCTCACAACTAGCGGGAGCCAGTAGCTCCTACAATGAGCAGTTCTTC,CASSQLAGASSSYNEQFF
NA,TRBJ2-5,NA,TRBV18,TGTGCCAGCTCACCGGACCTAGGCGGGACACAAGAGACCCAGTACTTC,CASSPDLGGTQETQYF
many,TRBJ2-3,TRBD1,TRBV20-1,TGCAGTGCTAGGGATGGACAGGGGAGAAATACGCAGTATTTT,CSARDGQGRNTQYF
many,TRBJ2-1,NA,TRBV7-9,TGTGCCAGCAGCCAAAAGCGGGCTAGGGCCAATGAGCAGTTCTTC,CASSQKRARANEQFF
many,TRBJ2-7,TRBD1,TRBV10-2,TGCGCCAGCAATAGACAGGGGATTGTCGACGAGCAGTACTTC,CASNRQGIVDEQYF
NA,TRBJ2-1,TRBD2,TRBV4-1,TGCGCCAGCAGCCAGGATCCGAGCTTAGCGGGAGTTTACAATGAGCAGTTCTTC,CASSQDPSLAGVYNEQFF
many,TRBJ2-7,NA,TRBV2,TGTGCCAGCAGTGCGGCCTACGAGCAGTACTTC,CASSAAYEQYF
NA,TRBJ2-7,TRBD1,TRBV5-4,TGTGCCAGCAGCTCCGGGACAGGGAACTACGAGCAGTACTTC,CASSSGTGNYEQYF
many,TRBJ1-1,NA,TRBV12-3/TRBV12-4,TGTGCCAGCAGACCGGGACCTGCCTCGGGGGAAGCTTTCTTT,CASRPGPASGEAFF
many,TRBJ2-7,NA,TRBV12-3/TRBV12-4,TGTGCCAGCAGTTTAGTTTCAGGGATCAACGAGCAGTACTTC,CASSLVSGINEQYF
few,TRBJ1-5,NA,TRBV28,TGTGCCAGCAGTTCCGTGACAGTTTATAGCAATCAGCCCCAGCATTTT,CASSSVTVYSNQPQHF
many,TRBJ1-5,NA,TRBV6-5,TGTGCCAGCAGGGATCCCTATAGCAATCAGCCCCAGCATTTT,CASRDPYSNQPQHF
many,TRBJ1-5,NA,TRBV20-1,TGCAGTGCTTTTCGGTCCAATCAGCCCCAGCATTTT,CSAFRSNQPQHF
few,TRBJ2-1,TRBD2,TRBV19,TGTGCCAGTAGCCTTAGCGGGGCCTACAATGAGCAGTTCTTC,CASSLSGAYNEQFF
many,TRBJ1-1,NA,TRBV7-3,TGTGCCAGCAGTCAACAGCTGAACACTGAAGCTTTCTTT,CASSQQLNTEAFF
NA,TRBJ2-1,NA,TRBV30,TGTGCCTGGAGTGTACTGCGGGCCTCCTACAATGAGCAGTTCTTC,CAWSVLRASYNEQFF
many,TRBJ2-5,NA,TRBV10-2,TGCGCCAGCAGCGAGACCCAAGAGACCCAGTACTTC,CASSETQETQYF
NA,TRBJ1-1,NA,TRBV3-1,TGTGCCAGCAGCCCCCGTGGGGCTGAAGCTTTCTTT,CASSPRGAEAFF
many,TRBJ2-7,NA,TRBV28,TGTGCCAGCAGTTTCCTTTGGGACTCCTACGAGCAGTACTTC,CASSFLWDSYEQYF
many,TRBJ1-4,NA,TRBV6-1,TGTGCCAGCAGTGGGACGGCTAATGAAAAACTGTTTTTT,CASSGTANEKLFF
many,TRBJ2-3,NA,TRBV7-9,TGTGCCAGCAGCTACCCGACCGGAGCTAGCACAGATACGCAGTATTTT,CASSYPTGASTDTQYF
many,TRBJ2-4,NA,TRBV20-1,TGCAGTGTTCCTCGGGACGCGTCCATTCAGTACTTC,CSVPRDASIQYF
few,TRBJ2-1,TRBD1,TRBV9,TGTGCCAGCAGCGGAAAGCTGACAGGGTTGTTAGATGAGCAGTTCTTC,CASSGKLTGLLDEQFF
medium-sized,TRBJ1-5,NA,TRBV29-1,TGCAGCGTTGAAATGGGGAGCAATCAGCCCCAGCATTTT,CSVEMGSNQPQHF
many,TRBJ1-2,NA,TRBV4-2,TGTGCCAGCAGCCAAGATCCGGGCCTCTATGGCTACACCTTC,CASSQDPGLYGYTF
many,TRBJ1-1,NA,TRBV13,TGTGCCAGCAGCTCGTTCGATCCAGGGTTGAACACTGAAGCTTTCTTT,CASSSFDPGLNTEAFF
NA,TRBJ2-3,TRBD2,TRBV2,TGTGCCAGCAGGCTACTAGCGGGGGGAGATACGCAGTATTTT,CASRLLAGGDTQYF
few,TRBJ2-1,TRBD2,TRBV29-1,TGCAGCGTCGGAAGGGGACTAGCAGCCACTCAAGGGCAGTTCTTC,CSVGRGLAATQGQFF
many,TRBJ1-1,NA,TRBV7-9,TGTGCCAGCAGCATAGAAAACACTGAAGCTTTCTTT,CASSIENTEAFF
many,TRBJ1-5,NA,TRBV7-9,TGTGCCAGCAGCTTAGGAGGTCAGCGTCAGCCCCAGCATTTT,CASSLGGQRQPQHF
NA,TRBJ2-3,NA,TRBV5-1,TGCGCCAGCAGCCGGACAGTGGGCGCAGATACGCAGTATTTT,CASSRTVGADTQYF
NA,TRBJ2-5,TRBD1,TRBV6-5,TGTGCCAGCAGTTACGGGCCGGGACAGGGATCCCCTAACCAAGAGACCCAGAACTTC,CASSYGPGQGSPNQETQNF
many,TRBJ2-3,NA,TRBV5-5,TGTGCCAGCAGCTTGGTGGTTGGAAGGGGTAGCACAGATACGCAGTATTTT,CASSLVVGRGSTDTQYF
few,TRBJ1-2,NA,TRBV12-3/TRBV12-4,TGTGCCAGCAGTCGCGGTGCAGGGGATAACTATGGCTACACCTTC,CASSRGAGDNYGYTF
many,TRBJ2-1,NA,TRBV27,TGTGCCAGCAGTTTATCCGGAACTACCTACAATGAGCAGTTCTTC,CASSLSGTTYNEQFF